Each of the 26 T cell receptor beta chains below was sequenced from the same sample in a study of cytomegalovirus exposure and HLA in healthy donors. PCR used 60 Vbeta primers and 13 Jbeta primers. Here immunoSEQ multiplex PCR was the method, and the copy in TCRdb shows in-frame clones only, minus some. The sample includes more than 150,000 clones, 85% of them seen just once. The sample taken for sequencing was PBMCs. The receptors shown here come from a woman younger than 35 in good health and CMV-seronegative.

The CDR3: CSVSSRGGQETQYF. CDR3 sequence (DNA): TGCAGCGTTTCTTCCCGAGGGGGTCAAGAGACCCAGTACTTC. The chain combines TRBV29-1 with TRBJ2-5; the D gene is possibly TRBD1 (6 bases). The CDR3 is 14 amino acids. Germline loops: CDR1 SQVTM, CDR2 ANQGSEA. The germline V and J ends were trimmed by 5 bases and 2 bases, with 15 bases remaining between them.

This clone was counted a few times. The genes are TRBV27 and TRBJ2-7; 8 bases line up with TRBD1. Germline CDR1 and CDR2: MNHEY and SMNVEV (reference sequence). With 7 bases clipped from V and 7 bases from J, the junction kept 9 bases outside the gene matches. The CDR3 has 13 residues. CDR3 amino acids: CASKSGGPGEQYF. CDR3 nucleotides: TGTGCCAGCAAATCAGGGGGCCCGGGAGAGCAGTACTTC.

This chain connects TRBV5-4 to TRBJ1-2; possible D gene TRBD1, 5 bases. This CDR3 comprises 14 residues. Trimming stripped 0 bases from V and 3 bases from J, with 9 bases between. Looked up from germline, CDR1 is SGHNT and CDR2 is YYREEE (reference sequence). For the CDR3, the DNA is TGTGCCAGCAGCTTGGGCAGGGAAGACTATGGCTACACCTTC. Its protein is CASSLGREDYGYTF.

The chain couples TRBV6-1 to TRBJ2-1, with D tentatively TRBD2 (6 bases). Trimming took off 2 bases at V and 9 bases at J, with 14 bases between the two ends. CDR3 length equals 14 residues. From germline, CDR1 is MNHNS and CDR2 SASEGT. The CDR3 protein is CASSEYGGVGEQFF. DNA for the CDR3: TGTGCCAGCAGTGAATACGGGGGAGTGGGTGAGCAGTTCTTC.

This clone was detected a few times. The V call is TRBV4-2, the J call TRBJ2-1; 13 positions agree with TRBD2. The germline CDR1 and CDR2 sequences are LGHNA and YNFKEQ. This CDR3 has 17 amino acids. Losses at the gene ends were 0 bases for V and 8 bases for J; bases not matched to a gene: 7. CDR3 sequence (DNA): TGTGCCAGCAGCCAAGATGGAGGACTAGCGGGAGAGGATGAGCAGTTCTTC. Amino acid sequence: CASSQDGGLAGEDEQFF.

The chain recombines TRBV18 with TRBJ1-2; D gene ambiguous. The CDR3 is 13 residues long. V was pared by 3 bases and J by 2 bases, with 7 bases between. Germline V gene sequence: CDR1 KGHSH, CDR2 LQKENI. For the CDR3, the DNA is TGTGCCAGCTCACCCGACAAGAACTATGGCTACACCTTC. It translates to CASSPDKNYGYTF.

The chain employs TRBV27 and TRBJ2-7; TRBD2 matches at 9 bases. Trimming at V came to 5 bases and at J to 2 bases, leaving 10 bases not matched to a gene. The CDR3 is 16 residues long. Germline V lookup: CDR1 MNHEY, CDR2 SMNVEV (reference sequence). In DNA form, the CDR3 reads TGTGCCAGCAGTCCCTCTAGCGGGGCCCGTCCCTACGAGCAGTACTTC. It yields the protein CASSPSSGARPYEQYF.

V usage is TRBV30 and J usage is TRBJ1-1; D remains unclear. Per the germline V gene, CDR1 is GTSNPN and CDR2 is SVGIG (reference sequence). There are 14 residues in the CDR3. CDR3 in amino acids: CACSQEVRNTEAFF. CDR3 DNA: TGTGCTTGCTCCCAGGAAGTGAGGAACACTGAAGCTTTCTTT.

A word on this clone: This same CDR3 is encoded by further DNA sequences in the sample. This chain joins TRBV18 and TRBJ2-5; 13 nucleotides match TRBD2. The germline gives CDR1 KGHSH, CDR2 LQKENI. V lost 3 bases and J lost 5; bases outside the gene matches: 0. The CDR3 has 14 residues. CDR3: CASSPGLAGETQYF. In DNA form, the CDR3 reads TGTGCCAGCTCACCGGGACTAGCGGGGGAGACCCAGTACTTC.

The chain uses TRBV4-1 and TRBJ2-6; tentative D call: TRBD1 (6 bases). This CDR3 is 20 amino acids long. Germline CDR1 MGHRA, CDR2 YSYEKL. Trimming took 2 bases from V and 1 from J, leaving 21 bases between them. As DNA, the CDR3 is TGCGCCAGCAGCCAACTGTCCGCAGGGGCGTCCCTATCTGGGGCCAACGTCCTGACTTTC. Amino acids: CASSQLSAGASLSGANVLTF.

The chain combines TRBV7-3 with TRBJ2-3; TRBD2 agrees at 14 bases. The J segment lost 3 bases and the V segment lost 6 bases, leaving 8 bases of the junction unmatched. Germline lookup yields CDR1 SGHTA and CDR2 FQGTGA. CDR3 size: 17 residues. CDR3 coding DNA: TGTGCCAGCAGTTTACTGACTAGCGGGAGGGGAACAGATACGCAGTATTTT. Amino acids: CASSLLTSGRGTDTQYF.

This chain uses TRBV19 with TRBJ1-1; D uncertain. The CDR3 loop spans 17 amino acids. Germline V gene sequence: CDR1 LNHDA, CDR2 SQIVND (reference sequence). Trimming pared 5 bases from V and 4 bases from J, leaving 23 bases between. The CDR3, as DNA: TGTGCCAGTAGTCCAGAAAGCGGGAAGGTCCCCCGCACTGAAGCTTTCTTT. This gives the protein CASSPESGKVPRTEAFF. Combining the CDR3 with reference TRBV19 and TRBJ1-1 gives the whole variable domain DGGITQSPKYLFRKEGQNVTLSCEQNLNHDAMYWYRQDPGQGLRLIYYSQIVNDFQKGDIAEGYSVSREKKESFPLTVTSAQKNPTAFYLCASSPESGKVPRTEAFFGQGTRLTVV.

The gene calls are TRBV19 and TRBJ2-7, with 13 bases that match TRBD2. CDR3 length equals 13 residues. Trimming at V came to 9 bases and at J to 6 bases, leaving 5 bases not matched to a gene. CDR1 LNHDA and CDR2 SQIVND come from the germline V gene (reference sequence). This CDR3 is CASRTSGRSEQYF. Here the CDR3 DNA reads TGTGCCAGCAGGACTAGCGGGAGAAGCGAGCAGTACTTC.

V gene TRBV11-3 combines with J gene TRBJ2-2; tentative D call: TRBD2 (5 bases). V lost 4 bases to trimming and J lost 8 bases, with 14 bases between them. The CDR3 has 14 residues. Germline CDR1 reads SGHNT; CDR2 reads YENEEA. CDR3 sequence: CASSSRGNSGELFF. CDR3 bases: TGTGCCAGCAGCTCCCGAGGGAACTCTGGGGAGCTGTTTTTT.

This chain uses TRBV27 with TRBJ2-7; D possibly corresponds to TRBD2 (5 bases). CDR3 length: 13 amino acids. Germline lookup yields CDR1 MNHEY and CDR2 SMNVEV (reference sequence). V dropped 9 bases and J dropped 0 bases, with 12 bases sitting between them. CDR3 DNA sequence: TGTGCCAGTACGGACTTAGTCTCCTACGAGCAGTACTTC. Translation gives CASTDLVSYEQYF.

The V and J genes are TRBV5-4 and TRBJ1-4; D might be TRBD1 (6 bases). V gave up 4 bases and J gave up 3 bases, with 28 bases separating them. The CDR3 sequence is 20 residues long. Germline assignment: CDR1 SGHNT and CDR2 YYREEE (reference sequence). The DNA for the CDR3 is TGTGCCAGCAGCACCGGCTTGACAGAAAGGGGGAAAGCAGCTAATGAAAAACTGTTTTTT. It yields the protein CASSTGLTERGKAANEKLFF.

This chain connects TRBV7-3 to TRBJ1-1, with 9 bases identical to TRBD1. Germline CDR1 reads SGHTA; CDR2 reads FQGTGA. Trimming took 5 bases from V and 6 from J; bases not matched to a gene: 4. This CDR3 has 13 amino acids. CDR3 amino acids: CASSRDREAEAFF. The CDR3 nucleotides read TGTGCCAGCAGCCGGGACAGGGAGGCTGAAGCTTTCTTT.

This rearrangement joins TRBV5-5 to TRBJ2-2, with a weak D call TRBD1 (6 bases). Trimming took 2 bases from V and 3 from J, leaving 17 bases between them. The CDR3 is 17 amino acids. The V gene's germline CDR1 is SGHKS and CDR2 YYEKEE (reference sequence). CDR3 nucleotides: TGTGCCAGCAGCTTCGGTCGGCAGGGGATATACACCGGGGAGCTGTTTTTT. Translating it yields CASSFGRQGIYTGELFF.

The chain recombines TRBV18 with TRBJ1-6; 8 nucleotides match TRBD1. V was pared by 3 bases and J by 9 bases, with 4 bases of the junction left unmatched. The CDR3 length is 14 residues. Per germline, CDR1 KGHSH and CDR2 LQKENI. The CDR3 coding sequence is TGTGCCAGCTCACCTCAGGGGGCCTTTTCACCCCTCCACTTT. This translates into CASSPQGAFSPLHF. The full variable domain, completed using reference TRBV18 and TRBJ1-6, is NAGVMQNPRHLVRRRGQEARLRCSPMKGHSHVYWYRQLPEEGLKFMVYLQKENIIDESGMPKERFSAEFPKEGPSILRIQQVVRGDSAAYFCASSPQGAFSPLHFGNGTRLTVT.

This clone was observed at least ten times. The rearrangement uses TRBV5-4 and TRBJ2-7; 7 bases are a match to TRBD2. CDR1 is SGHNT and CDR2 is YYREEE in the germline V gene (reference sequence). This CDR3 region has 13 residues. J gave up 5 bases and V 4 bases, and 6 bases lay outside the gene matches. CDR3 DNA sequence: TGTGCCAGCAGCAATTTGCGGGAGAACGAGCAGTACTTC. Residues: CASSNLRENEQYF.

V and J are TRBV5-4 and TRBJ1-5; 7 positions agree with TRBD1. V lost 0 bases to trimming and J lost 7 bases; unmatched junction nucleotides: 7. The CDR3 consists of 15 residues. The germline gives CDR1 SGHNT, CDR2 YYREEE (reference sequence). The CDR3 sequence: CASSLGPQGGQPQHF. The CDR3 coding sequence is TGTGCCAGCAGCTTGGGACCCCAGGGGGGCCAGCCCCAGCATTTT. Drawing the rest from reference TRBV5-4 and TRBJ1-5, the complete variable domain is ETGVTQSPTHLIKTRGQQVTLRCSSQSGHNTVSWYQQALGQGPQFIFQYYREEENGRGNFPPRFSGLQFPNYSSELNVNALELDDSALYLCASSLGPQGGQPQHFGDGTRLSIL.

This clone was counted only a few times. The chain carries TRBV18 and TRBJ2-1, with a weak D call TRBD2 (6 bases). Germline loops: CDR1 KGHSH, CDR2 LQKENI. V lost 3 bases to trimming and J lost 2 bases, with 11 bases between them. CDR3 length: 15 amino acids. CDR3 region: CASSPPRGTYNEQFF. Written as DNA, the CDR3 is TGTGCCAGCTCACCTCCGCGGGGTACCTACAATGAGCAGTTCTTC. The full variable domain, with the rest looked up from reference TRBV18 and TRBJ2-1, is NAGVMQNPRHLVRRRGQEARLRCSPMKGHSHVYWYRQLPEEGLKFMVYLQKENIIDESGMPKERFSAEFPKEGPSILRIQQVVRGDSAAYFCASSPPRGTYNEQFFGPGTRLTVL.

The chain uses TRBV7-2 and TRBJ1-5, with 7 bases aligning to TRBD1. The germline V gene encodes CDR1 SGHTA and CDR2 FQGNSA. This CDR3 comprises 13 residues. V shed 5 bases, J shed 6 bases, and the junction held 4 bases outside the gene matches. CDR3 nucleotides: TGTGCCAGCAGCCGACAGGGAAGTCAGCCCCAGCATTTT. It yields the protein CASSRQGSQPQHF.

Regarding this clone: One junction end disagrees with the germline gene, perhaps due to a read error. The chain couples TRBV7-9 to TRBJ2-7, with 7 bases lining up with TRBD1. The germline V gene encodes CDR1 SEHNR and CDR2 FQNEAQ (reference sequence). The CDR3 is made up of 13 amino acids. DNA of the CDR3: TGTTCCAGCAGCCCTCGACAGGGTCGGGAGCAGTACTTC. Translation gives CSSSPRQGREQYF.

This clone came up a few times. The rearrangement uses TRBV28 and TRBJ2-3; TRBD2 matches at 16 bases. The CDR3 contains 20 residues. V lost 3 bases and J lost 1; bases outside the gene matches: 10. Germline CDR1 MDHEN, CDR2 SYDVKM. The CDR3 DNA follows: TGTGCCAGCAGTTTCCTCTACGGGACTAGCGGGAGGGACGGCACAGATACGCAGTATTTT. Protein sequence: CASSFLYGTSGRDGTDTQYF.

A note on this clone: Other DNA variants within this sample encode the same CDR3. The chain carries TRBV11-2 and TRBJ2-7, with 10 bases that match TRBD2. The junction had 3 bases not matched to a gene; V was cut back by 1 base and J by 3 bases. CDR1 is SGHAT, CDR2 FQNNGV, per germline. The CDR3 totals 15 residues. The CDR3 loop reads CASSLGLAGVYEQYF. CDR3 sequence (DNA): TGTGCCAGCAGCTTAGGCCTAGCGGGAGTCTACGAGCAGTACTTC.